This T cell receptor beta chain was documented in a study of cytomegalovirus exposure and HLA in healthy donors. Across the whole study: In terms of ancestry, the Caucasian-associated cluster contained about 81% of the approximately 420 genotyped donors. General observations from the study: Researchers reported from a later analysis that most CMV-associated TCR beta chains appeared HLA-restricted. Later on, an analysis tied 18,000 or so TCR beta sequences to HLA alleles at 0.05 false discovery rate.

This clone occurred a few times. Antigen specificity is unknown. In germline, CDR1 is SEHNR, CDR2 FQNEAQ (reference sequence). Unmatched junction bases numbered 5, after V lost 5 bases and J lost 4 bases. The CDR3 covers 14 residues. PCR was performed using 60 Vbeta and 13 Jbeta primers. Only in-frame clones appear in the TCRdb table, and some are missing; sequencing was by immunoSEQ multiplex PCR. The table shows roughly 190,000 clones, with approximately 82% occurring only once. Material for sequencing was PBMCs. This chain uses TRBV7-9 with TRBJ2-5, with TRBD2 identical over 9 bases. The receptor comes from a man aged 35 to 55 in good health and CMV-seropositive. The CDR3 region has the DNA TGTGCCAGCAGCAATAGCGGGAGAACAGAGACCCAGTACTTC. Translation gives CASSNSGRTETQYF.